One sample yielded the 2 T cell receptor beta chains listed below, sequenced in a study of cytomegalovirus exposure and HLA in healthy donors. Some clones are missing from TCRdb's copy, which holds only in-frame ones; the method was immunoSEQ multiplex PCR. Here the sample spans 260,000 or so clones, around nine tenths being singletons. Sequencing input: PBMCs. The origin of the receptors is a man younger than 35 in good health and CMV-seronegative.

This rearrangement joins TRBV15 to TRBJ2-1; weak D call: TRBD2 (5 bases). This CDR3 spans 13 amino acids. Germline V gene lookup returns CDR1 LNHNV and CDR2 YYDKDF (reference sequence). V lost 3 bases, J lost 13 bases, and 16 bases lay in between. CDR3 amino acids: CATSRDFEFLQFF. DNA for the CDR3: TGTGCCACCAGCAGGGACTTCGAATTCCTTCAGTTCTTC. Filled out from reference TRBV15 and TRBJ2-1, the complete variable domain reads DAMVIQNPRYQVTQFGKPVTLSCSQTLNHNVMYWYQQKSSQAPKLLFHYYDKDFNNEADTPDNFQSRRPNTSFCFLDIRSPGLGDTAMYLCATSRDFEFLQFFGPGTRLTVL.

The genes are TRBV6-5 and TRBJ2-1; TRBD1 matches at 7 bases. V shed 4 bases, J shed 7 bases, and the junction held 7 bases outside the gene matches. In germline, CDR1 is MNHEY, CDR2 SVGAGI. There are 14 residues in the CDR3. This CDR3 is CASSWTGPPNEQFF. For the CDR3, the DNA is TGTGCCAGCAGTTGGACAGGACCCCCTAATGAGCAGTTCTTC.